The clone carrying this TCR beta chain was detected only a few times. The antigen is unknown. This specimen belongs to a study of T cell clonotyping in hematopoietic cell transplantation. Study-wide points: Pathologically expanded recipient clonotypes increased progressively from day 30 to day 180 as diversity fell. Broader posttransplant TCR repertoire diversity was predicted by graft donor and pretransplant recipient Inverse Simpson Index values.

Time point denoted: recipient sample about 28 days before transplant, after cytoreduction. Generated by immunoSEQ multiplex PCR, the TCRdb table keeps only in-frame clones and is missing some. The sample includes about 45,000 clones, about four fifths of them seen just once. V gave up 1 base and J gave up 1 base, with 2 bases separating them. Looked up from germline, CDR1 is GTSNPN and CDR2 is SVGIG (reference sequence). The CDR3 has 12 residues. The origin of this receptor is a man in his fifties or sixties with myelodysplastic syndrome. Some clones in this sample may be carry-over from other donors' samples. The chain is built from TRBV30 and TRBJ1-3; D ambiguous. The source material was peripheral blood mononuclear cells, sampled before stem cell transplant. CDR3 in amino acids: CAWSGSGNTIYF. The CDR3 bases are TGTGCCTGGAGTGGGTCTGGAAACACCATATATTTT.